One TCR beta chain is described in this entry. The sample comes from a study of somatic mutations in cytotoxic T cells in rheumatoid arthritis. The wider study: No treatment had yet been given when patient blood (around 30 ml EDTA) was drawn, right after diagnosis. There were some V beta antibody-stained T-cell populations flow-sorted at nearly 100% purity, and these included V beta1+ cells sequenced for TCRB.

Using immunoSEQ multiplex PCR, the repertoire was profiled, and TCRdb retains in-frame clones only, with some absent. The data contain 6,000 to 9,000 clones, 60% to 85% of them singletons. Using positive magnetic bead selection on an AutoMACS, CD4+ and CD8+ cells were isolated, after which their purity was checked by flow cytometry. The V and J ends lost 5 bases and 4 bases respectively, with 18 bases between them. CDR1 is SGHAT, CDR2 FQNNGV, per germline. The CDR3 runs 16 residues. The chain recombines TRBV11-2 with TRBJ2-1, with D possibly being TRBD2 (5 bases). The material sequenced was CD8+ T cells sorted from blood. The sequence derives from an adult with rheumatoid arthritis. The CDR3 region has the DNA TGTGCCAGCAGCACCCATCCCGAGGGCTCTTACAATGAGCAGTTCTTC. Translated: CASSTHPEGSYNEQFF.